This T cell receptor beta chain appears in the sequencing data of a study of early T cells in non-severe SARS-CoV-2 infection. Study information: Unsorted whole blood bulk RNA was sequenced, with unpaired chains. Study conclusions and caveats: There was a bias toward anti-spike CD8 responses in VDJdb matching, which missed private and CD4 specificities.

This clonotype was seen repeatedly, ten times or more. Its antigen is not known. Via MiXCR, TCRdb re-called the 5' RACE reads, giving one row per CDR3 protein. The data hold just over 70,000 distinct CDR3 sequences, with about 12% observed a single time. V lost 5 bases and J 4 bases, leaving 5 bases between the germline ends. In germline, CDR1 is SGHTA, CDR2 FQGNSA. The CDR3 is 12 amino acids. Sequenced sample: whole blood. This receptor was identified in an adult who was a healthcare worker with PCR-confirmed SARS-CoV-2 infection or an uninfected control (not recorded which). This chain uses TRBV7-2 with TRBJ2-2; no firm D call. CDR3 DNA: TGTGCCAGCAGCACTTTCACCGGGGAGCTGTTTTTT. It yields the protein CASSTFTGELFF.